The 32 T cell receptor beta chains below all came from one sample that was sequenced in a study of cytomegalovirus exposure and HLA in healthy donors. This PCR relied on a set of 60 Vbeta primers and 13 Jbeta primers. The table came from immunoSEQ multiplex PCR; TCRdb's copy has only in-frame clones and leaves some out. This repertoire shows 150,000 to 200,000 clones, 80% to 85% found once; its top ten account for 7.5% to 9%. The specimen sequenced was PBMCs. Every receptor here comes from a male donor in good health and CMV-seropositive.

V gene TRBV7-9 combines with J gene TRBJ1-1; weak D call: TRBD1 (5 bases). Trimming left V 7 bases short and J 0 bases short, with 15 bases between. This CDR3 has 15 amino acids. CDR1 SEHNR and CDR2 FQNEAQ come from the germline V gene (reference sequence). The CDR3 nucleotides are TGTGCCAGCATCCTTTTGGGGGGGATGAACACTGAAGCTTTCTTT. Translation: CASILLGGMNTEAFF.

A remark on this clone: Sequence at one end of the junction differs from germline and may be a read error. The rearrangement links TRBV18 to TRBJ2-6; tentatively, D is TRBD1 (6 bases). The CDR3 extends over 17 amino acids. Per the germline V gene, CDR1 is KGHSH and CDR2 is LQKENI. Here the CDR3 reads CAIRGRDNQSGANGLTF. The CDR3 DNA follows: TGTGCCATCCGAGGAAGGGACAACCAATCTGGGGCCAACGGCCTGACTTTC.

The rearrangement joins TRBV30 to TRBJ2-7; 9 bases agree with TRBD1. V gave up 5 bases and J gave up 9 bases; unmatched junction bases: 11. From germline, CDR1 is GTSNPN and CDR2 SVGIG (reference sequence). The length of the CDR3 is 13 residues. Here the CDR3 reads CAWGTGTQRGQYF. CDR3 sequence (DNA): TGTGCCTGGGGGACAGGGACGCAGCGAGGGCAGTACTTC.

Comment on this clone: The sample carries other DNA sequences with the same CDR3. The chain recombines TRBV6-5 with TRBJ1-1; weak D call: TRBD1 (5 bases). The CDR3 sequence is 15 residues long. Germline values: CDR1 MNHEY, CDR2 SVGAGI. Trimming took off 6 bases at V and 14 bases at J, with 28 bases between the two ends. DNA for the CDR3: TGTGCCAGCAGGCGTTGGGGGGATGCAAACACTGAGGCCTTCTTT. This translates into CASRRWGDANTEAFF.

The chain recombines TRBV6-1 with TRBJ1-4; D is possibly TRBD1 (6 bases). Germline V CDR1 and CDR2: MNHNS, SASEGT. The CDR3 loop spans 15 amino acids. V lost 8 bases and J lost 5, with 18 bases in between. The CDR3: CASSVTGQSNEKLFF. The DNA of the CDR3 is TGTGCCAGCTCAGTAACGGGACAATCAAATGAAAAACTGTTTTTT.

The chain uses TRBV11-2 and TRBJ2-7; 7 positions agree with TRBD1. V lost 5 bases and J lost 3; bases outside the gene matches: 7. Germline CDR1 and CDR2: SGHAT and FQNNGV. There are 14 residues in the CDR3. The CDR3 region is CASSASTGRYEQYF. DNA for the CDR3: TGTGCCAGCAGCGCCTCGACAGGGCGCTACGAGCAGTACTTC.

V is TRBV19 and J is TRBJ2-7, with 8 bases identical to TRBD2. CDR3 length: 14 amino acids. V dropped 4 bases and J dropped 3; count of bases not matched to a gene: 5. CDR1 is LNHDA, CDR2 SQIVND, per germline (reference sequence). The CDR3 bases are TGTGCCAGTAGTACCCGGGAGGGGTTCTACGAGCAGTACTTC. Amino acid sequence: CASSTREGFYEQYF.

The chain employs TRBV7-6 and TRBJ1-1; 9 bases match TRBD1. The length of the CDR3 is 14 residues. From germline, CDR1 is SGHVS and CDR2 FNYEAQ. J was trimmed by 3 bases and V by 5 bases; bases with no gene match: 4. As DNA, the CDR3 is TGTGCCAGCAGCCCCGGGACAGGGCACACTGAAGCTTTCTTT. This gives the protein CASSPGTGHTEAFF.

The chain recombines TRBV18 with TRBJ1-4; D is unresolved. CDR1 is KGHSH and CDR2 is LQKENI in the germline V gene. CDR3 length equals 14 residues. Trimming removed 2 bases from V and 5 bases from J, with 9 bases in between. The CDR3 sequence: CASSPEYLNEKLFF. CDR3 sequence (DNA): TGTGCCAGCTCACCAGAGTACCTAAATGAAAAACTGTTTTTT.

This clone occurred once. The gene calls are TRBV4-1 and TRBJ1-6; 8 nucleotides agree with TRBD1. CDR3 size: 15 residues. The V segment lost 4 bases and the J segment 7 bases; nucleotides outside the gene matches: 6. Germline loops: CDR1 MGHRA, CDR2 YSYEKL. The CDR3 region has the DNA TGCGCCAGCAGCCCCTCCGGGACAGGCAATTCACCCCTCCACTTT. Amino acids: CASSPSGTGNSPLHF.

The chain couples TRBV4-3 to TRBJ2-5, with 13 bases identical to TRBD2. The DNA end is a closer match to TRBJ2-7, so the J assignment may be wrong. The CDR3 is 16 residues long. The V gene's germline CDR1 is LGHNA and CDR2 YSLEER. As DNA, the CDR3 is TGCGCCAGCAGCCAGGGGACTAGCGGGAAAGCCTACGAGCAGTACTTC. It translates to CASSQGTSGKAYEQYF.

The gene calls are TRBV19 and TRBJ2-3, with TRBD2 identical over 15 bases. Germline V gene sequence: CDR1 LNHDA, CDR2 SQIVND (reference sequence). The CDR3 is made up of 17 amino acids. V lost 5 bases, J lost 2 bases, and 5 bases stayed unmatched. In nucleotides, the CDR3 is TGTGCCAGTAGTCCCGGGACTAGCGGGGGGTACACAGATACGCAGTATTTT. Protein product: CASSPGTSGGYTDTQYF.

The chain combines TRBV4-3 with TRBJ2-2, with D perhaps TRBD2 (7 bases). Looked up from germline, CDR1 is LGHNA and CDR2 is YSLEER. This CDR3 is 18 amino acids long. The V gene lost 0 bases and the J gene lost 0 bases, with 14 bases spanning the gap. This chain's CDR3 is CASSQEAAGASNTGELFF. The CDR3 DNA reads TGCGCCAGCAGCCAAGAGGCTGCGGGGGCTTCGAACACCGGGGAGCTGTTTTTT.

The CDR3 DNA follows: TGTGCCTGGAGTCTCCTCCTCCGATTCGGTACTTCACCCTCTTCCCTTAGCAATCAGCCCCAGCATTTT. The encoded protein is CAWSLLLRFGTSPSSLSNQPQHF. The rearrangement uses TRBV30 and TRBJ1-5, with no clear D. The CDR3 has 23 amino acids. V lost 2 bases and J lost 0, with 35 bases in between. CDR1 and CDR2 from the germline V gene are GTSNPN and SVGIG (reference sequence).

This chain links TRBV6-5 with TRBJ2-2, with 11 nucleotides matching TRBD2. The CDR3 has 15 residues. Per the germline V gene, CDR1 is MNHEY and CDR2 is SVGAGI. V lost 2 bases and J lost 6; bases outside the gene matches: 2. The CDR3 DNA is TGTGCCAGCAGTTACACTAGCGGGAGTGCCGGGGAGCTGTTTTTT. Encoded protein: CASSYTSGSAGELFF.

For this clone: This sample includes further DNA sequences coding for the same CDR3. V usage is TRBV4-3 and J usage is TRBJ1-1, with D perhaps matching TRBD1 (5 bases). There are 14 residues in the CDR3. Germline V gene sequence: CDR1 LGHNA, CDR2 YSLEER. V shed 0 bases and J shed 6 bases, with 11 bases lying between them. The CDR3 sequence is CASSQDRGRAEAFF. Here the CDR3 DNA reads TGCGCCAGCAGCCAAGATAGGGGCAGGGCTGAAGCTTTCTTT.

The chain uses TRBV19 and TRBJ1-5; D might be TRBD1 (5 bases). V lost 0 bases and J lost 4, with 7 bases in between. The CDR3 is 14 residues long. Germline lookup yields CDR1 LNHDA and CDR2 SQIVND (reference sequence). This CDR3 is CASSIESGNQPQHF. The CDR3 nucleotides are TGTGCCAGTAGTATAGAATCAGGGAATCAGCCCCAGCATTTT.

The chain employs TRBV5-5 and TRBJ1-3; 8 bases align to TRBD1. The CDR3 has 15 residues. Trimming cost V 2 bases and J 2 bases; bases outside gene matches: 3. CDR1 and CDR2 (germline): SGHKS, YYEKEE (reference sequence). Here the CDR3 reads CASSLGQGPGNTIYF. CDR3 DNA: TGTGCCAGCAGCTTAGGACAGGGCCCTGGAAACACCATATATTTT.

The J gene is TRBJ1-5, the V gene TRBV5-1, with D possibly being TRBD1 (5 bases). Germline V CDR1 and CDR2: SGHRS, YFSETQ. Trimming removed 0 bases from V and 9 bases from J, with 10 bases in between. CDR3 length: 13 amino acids. The CDR3 DNA reads as TGCGCCAGCAGCTTGGAAGGGGATAGGCCCCAGCATTTT. Its protein product is CASSLEGDRPQHF.

Of note for this clone: One junction end does not reproduce the germline sequence, and a read error may be involved. V usage is TRBV7-9 and J usage is TRBJ1-1, with TRBD1 matching over 7 bases. The CDR3 consists of 14 residues. The V gene's germline CDR1 is SEHNR and CDR2 FQNEAQ (reference sequence). CDR3 sequence: CSSSRGGTYTEAFF. DNA of the CDR3: TGTTCCAGCAGCAGGGGGGGTACGTACACTGAAGCTTTCTTT.

The chain links TRBV11-2 to TRBJ2-5, with TRBD2 matching over 14 bases. This CDR3 is built from 16 residues. The V segment lost 4 bases and the J segment 4 bases; nucleotides outside the gene matches: 5. CDR1 and CDR2 (germline): SGHAT, FQNNGV. This CDR3 reads CASSSGTSGSGETQYF. Here the CDR3 DNA reads TGTGCCAGCAGCTCAGGGACTAGCGGGAGTGGAGAGACCCAGTACTTC.

This chain connects TRBV19 to TRBJ2-5; perhaps TRBD2 as D (5 bases). The germline V gene encodes CDR1 LNHDA and CDR2 SQIVND (reference sequence). CDR3 length: 15 residues. V lost 3 bases and J lost 4, with 15 bases in between. The CDR3 bases are TGTGCCAGTAGTATTTACCCGGGGAAGAGAGAGACCCAGTACTTC. This gives the protein CASSIYPGKRETQYF.

The gene calls are TRBV9 and TRBJ2-1; 7 bases are shared with TRBD1. The CDR3 length is 15 residues. The J segment lost 4 bases and the V segment lost 0 bases, leaving 4 bases of the junction unmatched. Germline CDR1 is SGDLS and CDR2 is YYNGEE. DNA for the CDR3: TGTGCCAGCAGCGTAGGAGGGGGCGCGTACAATGAGCAGTTCTTC. It encodes CASSVGGGAYNEQFF.

In nucleotides, the CDR3 is TGTGCCAGCAGTTCCTACCGCCGGACAGGAGAGTACGAGCAGTACTTC. This encodes CASSSYRRTGEYEQYF. The gene calls are TRBV6-5 and TRBJ2-7; 7 nucleotides align to TRBD1. This CDR3 contains 16 residues. V trimming: 4 bases; J trimming: 4 bases; junction bases outside the gene matches: 13. The germline gives CDR1 MNHEY, CDR2 SVGAGI.

The V gene is TRBV29-1, the J gene TRBJ1-1; 8 bases align to TRBD1. The CDR3 is made up of 14 amino acids. Germline-derived CDR1 and CDR2 are SQVTM and ANQGSEA. Germline trimming cut 4 bases from V and 1 base from J; bases unmatched to any gene: 5. The CDR3 spells CSVVRGHRNTEAFF. CDR3 bases: TGCAGCGTTGTCAGGGGGCATAGGAACACTGAAGCTTTCTTT.

The chain carries TRBV19 and TRBJ1-1; D is possibly TRBD1 (6 bases). Trimming removed 8 bases from V and 4 bases from J, with 17 bases in between. From germline, CDR1 is LNHDA and CDR2 SQIVND (reference sequence). This CDR3 region has 14 residues. The CDR3 DNA sequence: TGTGCCAGTCGGTCCCACAGGGCTGGCACTGAAGCTTTCTTT. Protein product: CASRSHRAGTEAFF.

Of note for this clone: This is likely a read error, given that the CDR3 carries no conserved phenylalanine or tryptophan at its end. The V call is TRBV5-8, the J call TRBJ1-1; D is ambiguous. CDR3 length: 12 residues. Per germline, CDR1 SGHTS and CDR2 YDEGEE. Trimming shortened V by 2 bases and J by 11 bases, and 13 bases separated the two germline ends. The CDR3 loop is CASSFFGGGAFL. CDR3 coding DNA: TGTGCCAGCAGCTTTTTCGGTGGTGGTGCTTTCCTT.

Only one count was recorded for this clone. The chain uses TRBV18 and TRBJ1-4, with 8 bases fitting TRBD1. In germline, CDR1 is KGHSH, CDR2 LQKENI. CDR3 length: 15 amino acids. The junction had 7 bases not matched to a gene; V was cut back by 3 bases and J by 7 bases. The DNA of the CDR3 is TGTGCCAGCTCACCGCGGACAGGGAGCGGTGAAAAACTGTTTTTT. It codes for CASSPRTGSGEKLFF.

This clone has only one observation. The genes are TRBV28 and TRBJ1-4; a weak D match, TRBD1 (5 bases). Germline-derived CDR1 and CDR2 are MDHEN and SYDVKM. V shed 4 bases and J shed 4 bases, with 16 bases lying between them. The CDR3 totals 16 residues. The CDR3 sequence is CASSWTVRDLNEKLFF. CDR3 nucleotides: TGTGCCAGCAGTTGGACCGTCAGGGATCTTAATGAAAAACTGTTTTTT.

This clone has a handful of counts. The chain links TRBV27 to TRBJ1-5; the D gene is possibly TRBD1 (6 bases). Between the trimmed V and J ends, which lost 5 bases and 3 bases, there was a span of 20 bases. Looked up from germline, CDR1 is MNHEY and CDR2 is SMNVEV (reference sequence). The CDR3 loop spans 17 amino acids. CDR3: CASSPRDTGGLNQPQHF. The CDR3 bases are TGTGCCAGCAGTCCGCGGGACACGGGAGGCCTCAATCAGCCCCAGCATTTT.

The chain carries TRBV6-6 and TRBJ1-1; no firm D call. This CDR3 is built from 14 residues. CDR1 is MNHNY, CDR2 SVGAGI, per germline (reference sequence). The ends were cut back, 2 bases at V and 1 base at J, with 8 bases in the middle. CDR3 in amino acids: CASSYPTGNTEAFF. The DNA of the CDR3 is TGTGCCAGCAGTTACCCCACCGGGAACACTGAAGCTTTCTTT.

The rearrangement links TRBV11-2 to TRBJ2-5, with D possibly TRBD2 on 5 matching bases. CDR3 length: 14 amino acids. Germline V gene sequence: CDR1 SGHAT, CDR2 FQNNGV. Trimming took off 7 bases at V and 1 base at J, with 13 bases between the two ends. The CDR3 reads CASTGMQVQETQYF. CDR3 DNA sequence: TGTGCCAGCACCGGGATGCAGGTCCAAGAGACCCAGTACTTC.